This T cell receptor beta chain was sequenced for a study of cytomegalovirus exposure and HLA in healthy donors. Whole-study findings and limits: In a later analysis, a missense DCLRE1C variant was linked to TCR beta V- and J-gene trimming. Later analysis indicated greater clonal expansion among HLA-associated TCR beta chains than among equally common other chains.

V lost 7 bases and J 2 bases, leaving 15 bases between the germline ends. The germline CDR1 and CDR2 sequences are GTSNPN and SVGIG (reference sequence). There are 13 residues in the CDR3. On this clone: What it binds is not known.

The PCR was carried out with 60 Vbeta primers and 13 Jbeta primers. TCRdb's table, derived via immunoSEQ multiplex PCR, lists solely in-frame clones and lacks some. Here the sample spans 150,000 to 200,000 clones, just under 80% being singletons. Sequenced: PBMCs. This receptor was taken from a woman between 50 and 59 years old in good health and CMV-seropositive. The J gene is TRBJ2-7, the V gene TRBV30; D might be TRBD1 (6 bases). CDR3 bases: TGTGCCTTCCAGGGGACGTTGCCCTACGAGCAGTACTTC. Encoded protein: CAFQGTLPYEQYF.